The T cell receptor beta chain described here comes from a study of control samples from healthy donors and cancer patients (TCRdb year 2020). With regard to this clone: Its antigen is not yet known. The record has no base qualities; no much larger clone is one base away.

The library was built by means of the immunoSEQ multiplex PCR assay. TCRdb re-hosts the immuneACCESS table, in-frame sequences only. Its copies lack some clones; in the studies checked, an unresolved V gene accounts for under half of them, and the cause for the rest is not known. The sample table holds about 99,000 clones, of which roughly 90% were seen once. The top ten constitute about a fifth of the sample. Sequencing input: PBMCs. This TCR was sampled from a man in his 60s with lung cancer.

This receptor carries the CDR3 CASSLQGLGTEAFF. The nucleotides are TGCGCCAGCAGCTTGCAGGGGCTGGGCACTGAAGCTTTCTTT. The chain is made from TRBV5-1 and TRBJ1-1; the D gene is perhaps TRBD1, on 6 matching bases. The CDR3 has 14 amino acids, counting the end cysteine and phenylalanine. The sequence is cut down to CDR3 DNA, 42 bases in frame from base 1. V gives up 1 base and J gives up 4 bases, and the segment between their germline ends measures 11 bases. The germline V gene sets CDR1 to SGHRS and CDR2 to YFSETQ.